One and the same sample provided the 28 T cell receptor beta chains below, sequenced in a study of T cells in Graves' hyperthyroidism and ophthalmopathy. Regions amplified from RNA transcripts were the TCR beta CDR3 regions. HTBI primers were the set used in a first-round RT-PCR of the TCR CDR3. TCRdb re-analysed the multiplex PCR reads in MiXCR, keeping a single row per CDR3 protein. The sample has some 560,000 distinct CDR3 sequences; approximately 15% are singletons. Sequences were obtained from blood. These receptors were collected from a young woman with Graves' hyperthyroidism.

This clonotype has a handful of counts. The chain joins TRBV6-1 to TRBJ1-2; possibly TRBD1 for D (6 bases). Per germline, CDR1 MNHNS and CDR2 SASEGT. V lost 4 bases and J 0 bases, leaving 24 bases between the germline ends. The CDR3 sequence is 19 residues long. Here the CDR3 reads CASSGFDFSGTPANYGYTF. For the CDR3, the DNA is TGTGCCAGCAGTGGGTTTGACTTTAGTGGGACACCGGCTAACTATGGCTACACCTTC.

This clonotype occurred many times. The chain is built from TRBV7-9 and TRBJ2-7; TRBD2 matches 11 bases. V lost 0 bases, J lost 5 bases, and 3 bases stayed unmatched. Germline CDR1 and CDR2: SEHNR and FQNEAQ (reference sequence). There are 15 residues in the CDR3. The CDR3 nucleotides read TGTGCCAGCAGCTTAGCGGGACTAGCGGTCCACGAGCAGTACTTC. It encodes CASSLAGLAVHEQYF. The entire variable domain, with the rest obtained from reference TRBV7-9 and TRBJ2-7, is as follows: DTGVSQNPRHKITKRGQNVTFRCDPISEHNRLYWYRQTLGQGPEFLTYFQNEAQLEKSRLLSDRFSAERPKGSFSTLEIQRTEQGDSAMYLCASSLAGLAVHEQYFGPGTRLTVT.

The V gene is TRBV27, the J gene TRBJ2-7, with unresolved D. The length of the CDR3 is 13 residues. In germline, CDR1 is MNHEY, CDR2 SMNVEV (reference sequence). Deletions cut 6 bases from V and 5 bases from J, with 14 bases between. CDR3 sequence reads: CASRTRVSHEQYF. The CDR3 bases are TGTGCCAGCAGGACCCGAGTGAGCCACGAGCAGTACTTC.

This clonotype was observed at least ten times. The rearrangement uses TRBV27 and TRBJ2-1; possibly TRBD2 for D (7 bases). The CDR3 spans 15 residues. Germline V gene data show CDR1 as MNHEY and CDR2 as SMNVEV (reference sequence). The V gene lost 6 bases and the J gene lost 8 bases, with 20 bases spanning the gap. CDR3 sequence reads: CASRPGGAGRDEQFF. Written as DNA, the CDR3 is TGTGCCAGCAGGCCTGGGGGGGCAGGGAGGGATGAGCAGTTCTTC.

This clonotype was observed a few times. CDR3 in DNA: TGTGCCAGCAGTTCCTTTACAGGGGCTGAAGCTTTCTTT. It codes for CASSSFTGAEAFF. The chain recombines TRBV27 with TRBJ1-1; 7 nucleotides agree with TRBD1. The CDR3 sequence is 13 residues long. V was clipped by 4 bases and J by 6 bases; unmatched bases: 5. Germline values: CDR1 MNHEY, CDR2 SMNVEV (reference sequence).

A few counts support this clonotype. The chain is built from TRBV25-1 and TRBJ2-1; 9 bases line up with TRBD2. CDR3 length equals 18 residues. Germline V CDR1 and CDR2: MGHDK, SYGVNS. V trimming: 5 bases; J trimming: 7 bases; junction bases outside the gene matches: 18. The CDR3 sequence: CASSQEKISGRTGNEQFF. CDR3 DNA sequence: TGTGCCAGCAGTCAGGAGAAGATCAGCGGGAGGACGGGGAATGAGCAGTTCTTC. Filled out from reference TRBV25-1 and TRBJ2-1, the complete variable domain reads EADIYQTPRYLVIGTGKKITLECSQTMGHDKMYWYQQDPGMELHLIHYSYGVNSTEKGDLSSESTVSRIRTEHFPLTLESARPSHTSQYLCASSQEKISGRTGNEQFFGPGTRLTVL.

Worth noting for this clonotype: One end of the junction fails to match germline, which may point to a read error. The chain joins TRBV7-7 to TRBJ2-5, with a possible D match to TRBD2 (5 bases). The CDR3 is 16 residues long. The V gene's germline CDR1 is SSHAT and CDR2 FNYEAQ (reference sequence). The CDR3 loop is CASSRGRPTMQETQYF. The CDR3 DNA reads TGTGCTAGCAGCCGAGGGCGTCCCACGATGCAAGAGACCCAGTACTTC.

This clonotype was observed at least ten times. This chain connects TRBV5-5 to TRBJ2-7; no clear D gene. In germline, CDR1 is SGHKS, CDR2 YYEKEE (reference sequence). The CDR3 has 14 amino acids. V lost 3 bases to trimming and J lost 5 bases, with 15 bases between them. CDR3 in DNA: TGTGCCAGCAGCTCAACGACGGCCCCGGACGAGCAGTACTTC. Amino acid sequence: CASSSTTAPDEQYF. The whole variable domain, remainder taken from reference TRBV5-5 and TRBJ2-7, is DAGVTQSPTHLIKTRGQQVTLRCSPISGHKSVSWYQQVLGQGPQFIFQYYEKEERGRGNFPDRFSARQFPNYSSELNVNALLLGDSALYLCASSSTTAPDEQYFGPGTRLTVT.

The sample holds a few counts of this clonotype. The CDR3 DNA reads as TGTGCCTGGAGATACGGGGTGATGGATTCACCCCTCCACTTT. This codes for CAWRYGVMDSPLHF. The chain recombines TRBV30 with TRBJ1-6; no clear D gene. V gave up 3 bases and J gave up 8 bases, with 14 bases separating them. The CDR3 sequence is 14 residues long. The V gene's germline CDR1 is GTSNPN and CDR2 SVGIG (reference sequence). The full variable domain, rest sourced from reference TRBV30 and TRBJ1-6, is SQTIHQWPATLVQPVGSPLSLECTVEGTSNPNLYWYRQAAGRGLQLLFYSVGIGQISSEVPQNLSASRPQDRQFILSSKKLLLSDSGFYLCAWRYGVMDSPLHFGNGTRLTVT.

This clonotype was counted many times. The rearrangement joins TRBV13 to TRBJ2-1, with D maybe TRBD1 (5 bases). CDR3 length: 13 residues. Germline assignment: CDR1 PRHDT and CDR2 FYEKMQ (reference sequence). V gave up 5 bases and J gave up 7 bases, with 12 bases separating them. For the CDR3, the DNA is TGTGCCAGCAGCCCAGCAGGACATAATGAGCAGTTCTTC. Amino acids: CASSPAGHNEQFF. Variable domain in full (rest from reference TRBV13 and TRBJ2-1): AAGVIQSPRHLIKEKRETATLKCYPIPRHDTVYWYQQGPGQDPQFLISFYEKMQSDKGSIPDRFSAQQFSDYHSELNMSSLELGDSALYFCASSPAGHNEQFFGPGTRLTVL.

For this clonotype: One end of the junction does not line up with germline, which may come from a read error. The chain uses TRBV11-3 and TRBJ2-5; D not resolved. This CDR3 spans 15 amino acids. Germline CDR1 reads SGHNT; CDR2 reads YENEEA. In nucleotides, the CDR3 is TGTGCCAGCAGCTTAGGTGGGTCATATCAAGGGACCCAGTACTTC. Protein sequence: CASSLGGSYQGTQYF.

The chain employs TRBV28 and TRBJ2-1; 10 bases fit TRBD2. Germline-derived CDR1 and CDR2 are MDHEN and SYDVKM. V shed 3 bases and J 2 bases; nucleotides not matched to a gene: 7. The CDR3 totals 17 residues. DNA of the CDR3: TGTGCCAGCAGTTTCAGTAGCGGGGGGTTTACCTACAATGAGCAGTTCTTC. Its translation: CASSFSSGGFTYNEQFF.

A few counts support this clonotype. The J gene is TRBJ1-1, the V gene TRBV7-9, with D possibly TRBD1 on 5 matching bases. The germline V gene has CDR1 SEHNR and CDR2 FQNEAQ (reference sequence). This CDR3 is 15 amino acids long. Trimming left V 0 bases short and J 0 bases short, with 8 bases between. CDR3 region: CASSLAIQVNTEAFF. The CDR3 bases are TGTGCCAGCAGCTTAGCTATACAGGTGAACACTGAAGCTTTCTTT. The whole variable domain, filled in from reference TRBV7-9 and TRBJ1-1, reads DTGVSQNPRHKITKRGQNVTFRCDPISEHNRLYWYRQTLGQGPEFLTYFQNEAQLEKSRLLSDRFSAERPKGSFSTLEIQRTEQGDSAMYLCASSLAIQVNTEAFFGQGTRLTVV.

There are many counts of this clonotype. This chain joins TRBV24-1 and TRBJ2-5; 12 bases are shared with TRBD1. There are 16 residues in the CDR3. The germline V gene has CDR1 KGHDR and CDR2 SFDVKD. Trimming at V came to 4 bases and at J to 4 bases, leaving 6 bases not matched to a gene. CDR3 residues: CATSEPGQGAGETQYF. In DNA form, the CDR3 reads TGTGCCACCAGTGAACCGGGACAGGGGGCAGGAGAGACCCAGTACTTC.

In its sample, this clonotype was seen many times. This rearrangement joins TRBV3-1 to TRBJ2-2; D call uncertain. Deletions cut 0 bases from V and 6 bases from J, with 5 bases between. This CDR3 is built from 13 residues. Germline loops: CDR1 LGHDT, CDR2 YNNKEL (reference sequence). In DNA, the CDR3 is TGTGCCAGCAGCCAAGAGTGGTCCGGGGAGCTGTTTTTT. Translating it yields CASSQEWSGELFF.

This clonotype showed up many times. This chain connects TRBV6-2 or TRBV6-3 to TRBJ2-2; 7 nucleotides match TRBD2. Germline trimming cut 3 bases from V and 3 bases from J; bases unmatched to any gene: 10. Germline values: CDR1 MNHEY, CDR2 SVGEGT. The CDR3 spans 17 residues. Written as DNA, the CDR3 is TGTGCCAGCAGTTATACCCCTAGCGGAGAGTACACCGGGGAGCTGTTTTTT. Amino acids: CASSYTPSGEYTGELFF.

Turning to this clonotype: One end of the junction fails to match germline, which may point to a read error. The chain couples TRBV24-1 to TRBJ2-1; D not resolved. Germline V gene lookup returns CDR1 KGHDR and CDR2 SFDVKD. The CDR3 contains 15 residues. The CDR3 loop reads CATSASGPSYNGQFF. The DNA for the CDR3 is TGTGCCACCAGTGCCTCGGGCCCCTCCTACAATGGGCAGTTCTTC.

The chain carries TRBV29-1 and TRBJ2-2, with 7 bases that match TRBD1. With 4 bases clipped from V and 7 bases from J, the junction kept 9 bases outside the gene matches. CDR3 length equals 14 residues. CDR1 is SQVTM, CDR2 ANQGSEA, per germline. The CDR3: CSVGAGGGYGELFF. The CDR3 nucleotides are TGCAGCGTTGGTGCAGGGGGTGGTTACGGGGAGCTGTTTTTT.

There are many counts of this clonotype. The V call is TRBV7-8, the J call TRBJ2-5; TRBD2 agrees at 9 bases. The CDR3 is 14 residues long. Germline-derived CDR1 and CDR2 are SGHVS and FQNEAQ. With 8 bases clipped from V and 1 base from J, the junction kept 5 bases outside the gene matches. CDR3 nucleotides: TGTGCCAGCGGTCTAGCGGGAAGCCAAGAGACCCAGTACTTC. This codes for CASGLAGSQETQYF.

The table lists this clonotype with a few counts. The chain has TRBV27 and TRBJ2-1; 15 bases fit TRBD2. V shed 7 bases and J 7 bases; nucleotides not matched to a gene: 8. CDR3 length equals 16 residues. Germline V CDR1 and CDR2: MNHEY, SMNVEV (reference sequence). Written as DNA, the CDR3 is TGTGCCAGCAAGGGACTAGCGGGAGGTAGTTGGAATGAGCAGTTCTTC. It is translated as CASKGLAGGSWNEQFF.

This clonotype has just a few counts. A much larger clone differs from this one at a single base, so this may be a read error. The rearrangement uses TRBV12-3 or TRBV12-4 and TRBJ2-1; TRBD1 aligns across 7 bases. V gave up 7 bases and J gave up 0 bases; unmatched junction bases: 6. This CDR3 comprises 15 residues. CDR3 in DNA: TGTGCCAGCACCCCCAGGGGGAGCTCCTACAATGAGCAGTTCTTC. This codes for CASTPRGSSYNEQFF.

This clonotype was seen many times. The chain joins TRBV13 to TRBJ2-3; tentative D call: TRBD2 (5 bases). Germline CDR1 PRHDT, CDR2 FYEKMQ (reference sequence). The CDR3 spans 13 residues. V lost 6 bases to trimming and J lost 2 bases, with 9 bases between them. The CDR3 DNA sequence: TGTGCCAGCAGGGAGCGGACCACAGATACGCAGTATTTT. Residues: CASRERTTDTQYF.

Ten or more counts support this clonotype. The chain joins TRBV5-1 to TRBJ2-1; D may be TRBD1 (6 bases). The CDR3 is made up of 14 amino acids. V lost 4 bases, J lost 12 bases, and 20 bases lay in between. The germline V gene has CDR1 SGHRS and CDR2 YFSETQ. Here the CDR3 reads CASSKDSLLQGQFF. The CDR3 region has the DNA TGCGCCAGCAGCAAGGACAGCCTCCTACAAGGGCAGTTCTTC.

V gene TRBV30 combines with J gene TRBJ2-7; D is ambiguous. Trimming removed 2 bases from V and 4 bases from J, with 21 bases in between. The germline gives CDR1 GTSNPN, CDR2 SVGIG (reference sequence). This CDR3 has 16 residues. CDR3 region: CAWSPTRVPTPYEQYF. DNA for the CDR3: TGTGCCTGGAGTCCGACGAGAGTTCCCACTCCGTACGAGCAGTACTTC. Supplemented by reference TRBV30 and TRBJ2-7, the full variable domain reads SQTIHQWPATLVQPVGSPLSLECTVEGTSNPNLYWYRQAAGRGLQLLFYSVGIGQISSEVPQNLSASRPQDRQFILSSKKLLLSDSGFYLCAWSPTRVPTPYEQYFGPGTRLTVT.

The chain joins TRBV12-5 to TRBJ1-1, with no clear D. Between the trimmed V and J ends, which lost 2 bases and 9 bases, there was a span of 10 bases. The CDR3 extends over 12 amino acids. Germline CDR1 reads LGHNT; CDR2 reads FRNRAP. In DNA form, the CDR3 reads TGTGCTAGTGGTTTGTCCCAGTCGAAAGCTTTCTTT. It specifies CASGLSQSKAFF.

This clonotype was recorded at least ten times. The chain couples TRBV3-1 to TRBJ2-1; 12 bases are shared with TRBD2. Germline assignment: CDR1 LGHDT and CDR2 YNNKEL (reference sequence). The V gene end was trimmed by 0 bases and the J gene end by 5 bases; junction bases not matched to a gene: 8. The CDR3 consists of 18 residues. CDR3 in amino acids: CASSQEWGLAGFNNEQFF. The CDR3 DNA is TGTGCCAGCAGCCAAGAATGGGGACTAGCGGGTTTTAACAATGAGCAGTTCTTC.

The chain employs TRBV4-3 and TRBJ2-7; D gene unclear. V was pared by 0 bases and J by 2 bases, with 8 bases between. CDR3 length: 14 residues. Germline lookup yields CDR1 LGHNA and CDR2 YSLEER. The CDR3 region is CASSQDLGTYEQYF. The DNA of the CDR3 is TGCGCCAGCAGCCAAGATCTGGGAACCTACGAGCAGTACTTC.

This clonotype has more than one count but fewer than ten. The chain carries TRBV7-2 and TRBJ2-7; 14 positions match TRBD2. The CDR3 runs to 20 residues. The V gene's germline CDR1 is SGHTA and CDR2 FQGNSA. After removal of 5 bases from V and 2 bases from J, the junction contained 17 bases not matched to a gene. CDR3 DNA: TGTGCCAGCAGCCAACCGTCCCGACTAGCGGGAGGGCAAAAACCCTACGAGCAGTACTTC. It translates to CASSQPSRLAGGQKPYEQYF.